This T cell receptor beta chain was captured in a study of T-cell reconstitution after alpha-beta-depleted transplantation in children. V trimming: 1 base; J trimming: 7 bases; junction bases outside the gene matches: 16. This CDR3 has 18 amino acids. In germline, CDR1 is MGHRA, CDR2 YSYEKL. A library of TCRbeta sequences, prepared with unique molecular identifiers, was generated. TCRdb re-called the PCR reads through MiXCR, storing one row per CDR3 protein. Here the sample spans hundreds of thousands of distinct CDR3 sequences, about 12% being singletons. The V call is TRBV4-1, the J call TRBJ2-1; 7 bases are shared with TRBD2. Sequences were derived from PBMCs, sampled before TCRalphabeta/CD19-depleted stem cell transplant. The TCR comes from a girl aged 2 to 9 with congenital amegakaryocytic thrombocytopenia, due to receive a stem cell transplant. The CDR3 loop is CASSQGAAGVIRRNEQFF. The CDR3 nucleotides read TGCGCCAGCAGCCAAGGAGCGGCGGGAGTAATTCGTCGGAATGAGCAGTTCTTC.